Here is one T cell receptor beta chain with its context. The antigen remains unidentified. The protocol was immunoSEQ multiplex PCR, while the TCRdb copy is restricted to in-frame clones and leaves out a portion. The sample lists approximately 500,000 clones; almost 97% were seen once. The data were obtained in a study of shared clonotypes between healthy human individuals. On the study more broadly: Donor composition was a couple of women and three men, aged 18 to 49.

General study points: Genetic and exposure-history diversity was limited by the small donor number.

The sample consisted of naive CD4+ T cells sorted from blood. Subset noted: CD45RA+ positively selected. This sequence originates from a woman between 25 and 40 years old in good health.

The CDR3 spells CASSHVAGGYNEQFF. In nucleotides, the CDR3 is TGCGCCAGCAGTCATGTGGCGGGAGGCTACAATGAGCAGTTCTTC. V usage is TRBV23-1 and J usage is TRBJ2-1; 8 nucleotides agree with TRBD2. TRBV23-1 counts as an open reading frame of uncertain function. CDR3 length: 15 residues. Germline trimming cut 3 bases from V and 3 bases from J; bases unmatched to any gene: 4.